This TCR beta chain came from a study of PD-1 blockade in classical Hodgkin lymphoma. Study results and limitations: Before treatment, TCR diversity in newly diagnosed patients was reportedly lower than in healthy donors. Exclusion removed patients who began nivolumab under 1 year after ASCT.

Concerning this clone itself: The antigen is not known.

Sequenced by immunoSEQ multiplex PCR; TCRdb stores in-frame clones only, minus some. The table has 43,000 or so clones, around 70% seen once. Relapse was seen in all patients after autologous stem cell transplantation, and brentuximab vedotin exposure was variable. This TCR came from a human donor with classical Hodgkin lymphoma. Sequencing was performed on peripheral blood mononuclear cells (PBMCs), taken at baseline.

The CDR3 DNA reads as TGTGCCTGGAGTGAATGGACAGGGCCAGGCTACACCTTC. It codes for CAWSEWTGPGYTF. This sequence joins TRBV30 and TRBJ1-2; 8 bases fit TRBD1. In germline, CDR1 is GTSNPN, CDR2 SVGIG (reference sequence). V lost 1 base and J lost 8; bases outside the gene matches: 6. This CDR3 region has 13 residues.